The rows below give T cell receptor beta chains drawn from one sample of a study of blood T cell repertoires in COVID-19. Generated by immunoSEQ multiplex PCR, the TCRdb table keeps only in-frame clones and is missing some. This table has about 230,000 clones, more than 70% appearing once. The sequenced material came from PBMCs or T cells enriched from blood (not recorded which). These receptors all come from a woman aged 40-49 years with acute COVID-19. CDR3s include the opening cysteine and the closing phenylalanine or tryptophan. D genes are given only for firm matches. Not all rows give a size; the values are once, few, many and, for expanded clones, a class.

D gene	clone size	V gene	J gene	CDR3 protein	CDR3 DNA
-	-	TRBV30	TRBJ2-5	CAWIQGGAETQYF	TGTGCCTGGATTCAGGGGGGAGCGGAGACCCAGTACTTC
-	-	TRBV18	TRBJ2-5	CASSQRGAQETQYF	TGTGCCAGCTCACAACGCGGGGCCCAAGAGACCCAGTACTTC
-	few	TRBV7-7	TRBJ2-3	CASSLGGLMSTDTQYF	TGTGCTAGCAGCTTAGGGGGACTCATGTCCACAGATACGCAGTATTTT
TRBD1	-	TRBV5-1	TRBJ1-3	CASSLTGGENTIYF	TGCGCCAGCAGCTTGACAGGGGGAGAAAACACCATATATTTT
-	-	TRBV5-1	TRBJ1-2	CASSLDVGLIYGYTF	TGCGCCAGCAGCTTGGATGTAGGACTCATCTATGGCTACACCTTC
-	once	TRBV14	TRBJ1-2	CASSQLLEPGYGYTF	TGTGCCAGCAGCCAGCTGCTGGAACCGGGCTATGGCTACACCTTC
-	-	TRBV3-1/TRBV3-2	TRBJ1-2	CASSHLDSFLGYTF	TGTGCCAGCAGCCACCTAGACAGTTTCCTTGGCTACACCTTC
-	-	TRBV5-4	TRBJ2-2	CASSFKMGSHTGELFF	TGTGCCAGCAGCTTTAAGATGGGGAGCCACACCGGGGAGCTGTTTTTT
TRBD1	-	TRBV4-1	TRBJ1-5	CASSLVGDRNQPQHF	TGCGCCAGCAGCCTTGTAGGGGACAGAAATCAGCCCCAGCATTTT
-	-	TRBV19	TRBJ1-2	CASSISGVYGYTF	TGTGCCAGTAGTATCTCAGGGGTCTATGGCTACACCTTC
TRBD1	-	TRBV3-1/TRBV3-2	TRBJ2-7	CASSTIQGSRYF	TGTGCCAGCAGTACTATACAGGGGTCCAGGTACTTC
TRBD1	once	TRBV30	TRBJ1-1	CAWIGDRGNTEAFF	TGTGCCTGGATAGGGGACAGGGGGAACACTGAAGCTTTCTTT
TRBD1	-	TRBV30	TRBJ1-6	CAWSSFRGPLHF	TGTGCCTGGAGCTCTTTCAGGGGGCCTCTCCACTTT
-	-	TRBV7-9	TRBJ1-1	CASSYMEGNTEAFF	TGTGCCAGCAGTTACATGGAGGGGAACACTGAAGCTTTCTTT
TRBD1	-	TRBV7-9	TRBJ1-6	CASSLPPGQGNNSPLHF	TGTGCCAGCAGCTTACCGCCCGGACAGGGAAATAATTCACCCCTCCACTTT
-	-	TRBV5-4	TRBJ1-1	CASRAGITLNTEAFF	TGTGCCAGCAGGGCAGGGATAACCTTGAACACTGAAGCTTTCTTT
TRBD1	once	TRBV30	TRBJ2-1	CAWRLGQGAYNEQFF	TGTGCCTGGAGACTCGGACAGGGGGCCTACAATGAGCAGTTCTTC